The 9 T cell receptor beta chains below were found in one sample sequenced in a study of blood T cell repertoires in COVID-19. Here immunoSEQ multiplex PCR was the method, and the copy in TCRdb shows in-frame clones only, minus some. The sample lists about 190,000 clones, roughly 85% occurring once. Sequenced sample: peripheral blood. These receptors originate from an elderly woman with acute or convalescent COVID-19.

This clone was seen a few times. This chain connects TRBV20-1 to TRBJ1-5; D may be TRBD1 (5 bases). CDR3 size: 14 residues. V lost 3 bases to trimming and J lost 0 bases, with 9 bases between them. Germline V gene sequence: CDR1 DFQATT, CDR2 SNEGSKA (reference sequence). CDR3 protein: CSASNRISNQPQHF. The CDR3, as DNA: TGCAGTGCTAGTAACAGGATTAGCAATCAGCCCCAGCATTTT.

CDR3: CASNHGGERNTEAFF. DNA for the CDR3: TGTGCCAGCAACCACGGGGGGGAAAGGAACACTGAAGCTTTCTTT. The V call is TRBV9, the J call TRBJ1-1; possible D gene TRBD1, 5 bases. Germline-derived CDR1 and CDR2 are SGDLS and YYNGEE. The V end was cut by 6 bases, the J end by 1 base, with 16 bases between. This CDR3 has 15 amino acids.

The chain uses TRBV27 and TRBJ2-3; TRBD2 agrees at 12 bases. The trim removed 7 bases at V and 9 bases at J, leaving 8 bases unmatched. This CDR3 spans 14 amino acids. Looked up from germline, CDR1 is MNHEY and CDR2 is SMNVEV (reference sequence). In DNA, the CDR3 is TGTGCCAGCACCACGACTAGCGGGAGTCGCACGCAGTATTTT. It is translated as CASTTTSGSRTQYF.

The V gene is TRBV7-2, the J gene TRBJ2-5; 12 nucleotides line up with TRBD2. The CDR3 contains 14 residues. The germline V gene encodes CDR1 SGHTA and CDR2 FQGNSA. The V and J ends lost 6 bases and 4 bases, in that order; junction bases with no gene match: 3. The CDR3 sequence: CASRETSGRETQYF. CDR3 DNA sequence: TGTGCCAGCAGAGAGACTAGCGGGAGAGAGACCCAGTACTTC.

CDR3 DNA sequence: TGCGCCAGCAGCTTGGTTGAACTAGCGGGCTCGAATGAGCAGTTCTTC. It translates to CASSLVELAGSNEQFF. This chain links TRBV5-1 with TRBJ2-1; 9 bases align to TRBD2. Trimming took 0 bases from V and 7 from J; bases not matched to a gene: 8. Germline V lookup: CDR1 SGHRS, CDR2 YFSETQ. There are 16 residues in the CDR3. The whole variable domain, filled in from reference TRBV5-1 and TRBJ2-1, reads KAGVTQTPRYLIKTRGQQVTLSCSPISGHRSVSWYQQTPGQGLQFLFEYFSETQRNKGNFPGRFSGRQFSNSRSEMNVSTLELGDSALYLCASSLVELAGSNEQFFGPGTRLTVL.

J is TRBJ2-3 and V is TRBV7-2, with D possibly matching TRBD2 (5 bases). Trimming removed 5 bases from V and 7 bases from J, with 16 bases in between. Germline values: CDR1 SGHTA, CDR2 FQGNSA. The length of the CDR3 is 14 residues. This CDR3 is CASSPDTRVHTQYF. As DNA, the CDR3 is TGTGCCAGCAGCCCGGATACTAGGGTCCATACGCAGTATTTT.

The rearrangement uses TRBV7-2 and TRBJ1-1, with TRBD1 identical over 10 bases. V lost 5 bases, J lost 11 bases, and 5 bases stayed unmatched. The CDR3 runs 12 residues. Germline V gives CDR1 SGHTA, CDR2 FQGNSA. CDR3 coding DNA: TGTGCCAGCAGCCGGGACAGGGGTGAGGCTTTCTTT. Its translation: CASSRDRGEAFF.

The CDR3: CASSRKAGGVYTEAFF. The CDR3 bases are TGTGCCAGCAGTCGAAAAGCGGGGGGTGTGTATACTGAAGCTTTCTTT. This sequence joins TRBV28 and TRBJ1-1; weak D call: TRBD1 (5 bases). From germline, CDR1 is MDHEN and CDR2 SYDVKM. V was clipped by 5 bases and J by 5 bases, with 21 bases between them. The CDR3 length is 16 residues.

The chain combines TRBV28 with TRBJ1-4; the match to TRBD1 covers 7 bases. This CDR3 comprises 14 residues. Germline CDR1 and CDR2: MDHEN and SYDVKM. Trimming at V came to 4 bases and at J to 4 bases, leaving 3 bases not matched to a gene. CDR3 in amino acids: CASSSGQYNEKLFF. CDR3 bases: TGTGCCAGCAGTTCGGGACAGTATAATGAAAAACTGTTTTTT.